The sequence of this T cell receptor (beta chain) was determined in a study of response to subunit inactivated influenza vaccine. Points from the study as a whole: The authors put forward the suggestion that each seasonal influenza vaccination may bring in only a limited number of new T cells.

MiXCR was run by TCRdb on the RT-PCR reads, yielding one entry per CDR3 protein. The sample holds more than 450,000 distinct CDR3 sequences, roughly 8.2% seen once. This clonotype has a handful of counts. Its antigen is still unknown. The CDR3 is 14 amino acids. The V gene end was trimmed by 5 bases and the J gene end by 7 bases; junction bases not matched to a gene: 10. Here the sequenced sample was PBMCs from blood, taken around 2 years after vaccination. The TCR sequence derives from a man aged 50-75 years who received an inactivated influenza vaccine. This chain connects TRBV12-3 or TRBV12-4 to TRBJ2-7, with TRBD2 identical over 8 bases. CDR3 in amino acids: CASSLRGGLEEQYF. In nucleotides, the CDR3 is TGTGCCAGCAGTCTCCGGGGGGGACTTGAGGAGCAGTACTTC.